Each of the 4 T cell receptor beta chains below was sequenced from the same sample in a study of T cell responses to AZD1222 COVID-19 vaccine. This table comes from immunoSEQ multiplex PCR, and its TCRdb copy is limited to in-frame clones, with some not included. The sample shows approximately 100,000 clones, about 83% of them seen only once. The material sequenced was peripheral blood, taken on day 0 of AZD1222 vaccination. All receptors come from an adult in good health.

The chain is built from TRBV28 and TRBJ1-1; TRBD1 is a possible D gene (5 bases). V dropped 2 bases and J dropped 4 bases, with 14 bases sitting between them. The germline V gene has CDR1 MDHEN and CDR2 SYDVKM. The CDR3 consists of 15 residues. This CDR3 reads CASSLGGTVGTEAFF. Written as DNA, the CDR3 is TGTGCCAGCAGTTTAGGGGGGACCGTCGGCACTGAAGCTTTCTTT.

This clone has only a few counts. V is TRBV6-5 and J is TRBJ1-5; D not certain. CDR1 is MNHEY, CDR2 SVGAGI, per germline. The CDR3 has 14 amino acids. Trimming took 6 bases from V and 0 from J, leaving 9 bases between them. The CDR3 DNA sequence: TGTGCCAGCAGCTGGGGAGTTAGCAATCAGCCCCAGCATTTT. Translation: CASSWGVSNQPQHF.

CDR3 residues: CASRLTSGSEEQFF. The DNA for the CDR3 is TGTGCCAGCAGACTGACTAGCGGGAGTGAGGAGCAGTTCTTC. The chain uses TRBV21-1 and TRBJ2-1; TRBD2 is the table's D call, not checked against the DNA. TRBV21-1 is designated a pseudogene. This CDR3 is built from 14 residues.

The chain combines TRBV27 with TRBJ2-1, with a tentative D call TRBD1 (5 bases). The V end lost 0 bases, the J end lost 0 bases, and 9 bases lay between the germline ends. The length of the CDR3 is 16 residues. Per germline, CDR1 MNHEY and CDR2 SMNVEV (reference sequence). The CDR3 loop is CASSLSTTVSYNEQFF. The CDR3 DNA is TGTGCCAGCAGTTTATCGACGACAGTCTCCTACAATGAGCAGTTCTTC.